Here is one TCR beta chain with its context. Its antigen is undetermined. One junction end does not reproduce the germline sequence, and a read error may be involved. This sample is drawn from a study of cytomegalovirus exposure and HLA in healthy donors. Study background: For the approximately 400 genotyped donors, about 81% fell within the Caucasian-associated ancestry cluster.

Findings of the study overall: Analysis was carried out at a later point, and it linked a missense DCLRE1C variant to TCR beta V- and J-gene trimming. In vitro checks showed that three CMV-associated chains really do target CMV antigens.

The PCR employed 60 Vbeta primers together with 13 Jbeta primers. The method was immunoSEQ multiplex PCR; TCRdb's version includes in-frame clones alone and lacks a portion of them. Among approximately 100,000 clones listed, about 76% were seen once. The CDR3 contains 17 residues. Germline V lookup: CDR1 SEHNR, CDR2 FQNEAQ (reference sequence). The sample consisted of PBMCs. This sequence joins TRBV7-9 and TRBJ2-5; 10 bases fit TRBD2. This clonotype was obtained from a human donor in good health. The CDR3 DNA is TGTTCCAGCAGCCTAAGGACTAGCGGATGGATCCAAGAGACCCAGTACTTC. Translation gives CSSSLRTSGWIQETQYF.